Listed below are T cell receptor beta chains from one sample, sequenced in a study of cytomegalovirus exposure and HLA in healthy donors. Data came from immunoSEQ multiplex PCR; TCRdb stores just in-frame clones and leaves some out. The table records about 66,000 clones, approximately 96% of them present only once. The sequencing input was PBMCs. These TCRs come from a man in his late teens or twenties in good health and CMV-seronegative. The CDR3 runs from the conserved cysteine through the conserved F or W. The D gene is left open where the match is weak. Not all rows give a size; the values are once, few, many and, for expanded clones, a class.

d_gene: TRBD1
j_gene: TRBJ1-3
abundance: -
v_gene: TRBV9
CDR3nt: TGTGCCAGCAGCGTAGGGACAGGACTCTCTGGAAACACCATATATTTT
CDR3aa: CASSVGTGLSGNTIYF

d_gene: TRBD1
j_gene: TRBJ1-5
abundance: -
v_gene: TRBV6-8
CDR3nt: TGTGCCAGACTTGACAGGGACAATCAGCCCCAGCATTTT
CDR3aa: CARLDRDNQPQHF

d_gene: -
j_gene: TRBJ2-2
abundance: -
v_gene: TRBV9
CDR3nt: TGTGCCAGCAGCGCCAGGGTAGGCACCGGGGAGCTGTTTTTT
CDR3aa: CASSARVGTGELFF

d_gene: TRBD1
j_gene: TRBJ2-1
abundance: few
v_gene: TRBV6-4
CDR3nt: TGTGCCAGCAGTGACACCCCGGGACAGGGCCACAATGAGCAGTTCTTC
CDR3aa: CASSDTPGQGHNEQFF

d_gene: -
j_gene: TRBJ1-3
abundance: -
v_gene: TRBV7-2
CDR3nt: TGTGCCAGCAGCTCGCCGAATTCACCGGGCACCATATATTTT
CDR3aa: CASSSPNSPGTIYF

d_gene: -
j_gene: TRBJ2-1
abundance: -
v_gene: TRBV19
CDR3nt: TGTGCCAGTAGTAATAGTGGAGGGTTCAATGAGCAGTTCTTC
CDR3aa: CASSNSGGFNEQFF

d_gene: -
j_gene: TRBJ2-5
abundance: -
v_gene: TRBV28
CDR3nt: TGTGCCAGCAGTTTCTCGAGGGCCGAGGAGACCCAGTACTTC
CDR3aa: CASSFSRAEETQYF

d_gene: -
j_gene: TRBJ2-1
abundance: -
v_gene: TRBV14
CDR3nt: TGTGCCAGCAGCACACAATGGCGGGCCGGGGGCAATGAGCAGTTCTTC
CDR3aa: CASSTQWRAGGNEQFF

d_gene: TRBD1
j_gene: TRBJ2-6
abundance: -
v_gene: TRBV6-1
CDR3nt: TGTGCCAGCAGTGGGTACCGGGACAGGGTTGGAGGGGCCAACGTCCTGACTTTC
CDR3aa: CASSGYRDRVGGANVLTF

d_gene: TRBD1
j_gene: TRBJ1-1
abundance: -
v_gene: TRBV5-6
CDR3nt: TGTGCCAGCAGGGTAGGCAGGGGGCTGATGAACACTGAAGCTTTCTTT
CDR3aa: CASRVGRGLMNTEAFF

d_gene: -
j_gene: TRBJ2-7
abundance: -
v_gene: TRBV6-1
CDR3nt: TGTGCCAGCTCCTCGGGACAATTTACCGACGAGCAGTACTTC
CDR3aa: CASSSGQFTDEQYF

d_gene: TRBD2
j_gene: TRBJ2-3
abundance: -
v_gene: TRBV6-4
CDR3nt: TGTGCCAGCAGTGCACTAGCGGGAGGAACAGATACGCAGTATTTT
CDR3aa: CASSALAGGTDTQYF

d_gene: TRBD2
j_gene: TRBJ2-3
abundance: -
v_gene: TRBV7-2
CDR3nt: TGTGCCAGCAGCTTAGGCGTAGCGGGAGGGTCTGATACGCAGTATTTT
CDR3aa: CASSLGVAGGSDTQYF

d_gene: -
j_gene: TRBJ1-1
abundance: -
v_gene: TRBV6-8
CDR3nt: TGTGCCAGCAGTTACCAGGTTGAAGCTTTCTTT
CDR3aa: CASSYQVEAFF

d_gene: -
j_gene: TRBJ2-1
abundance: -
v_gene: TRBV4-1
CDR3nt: TGCGCCAGCAGCCAAGATCCCGGTCGTGAGCAGTTCTTC
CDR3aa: CASSQDPGREQFF

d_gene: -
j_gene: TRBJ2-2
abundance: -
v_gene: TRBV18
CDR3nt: TGTGCCAGCTCACCATCGACAGGTGGCACCGGGGAGCTGTTTTTT
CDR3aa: CASSPSTGGTGELFF

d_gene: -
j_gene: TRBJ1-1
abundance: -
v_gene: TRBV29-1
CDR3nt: TGCAGCGTTGTAACACAGCTGAACACTGAAGCTTTCTTT
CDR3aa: CSVVTQLNTEAFF

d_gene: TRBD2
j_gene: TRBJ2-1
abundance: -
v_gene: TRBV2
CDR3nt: TGTGCCAGCAGTCAGACTAGCGGGAGTTTAAATGAGCAGTTCTTC
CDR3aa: CASSQTSGSLNEQFF

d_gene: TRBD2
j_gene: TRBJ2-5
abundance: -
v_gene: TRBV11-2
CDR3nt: TGTGCCAGCAGCCCTCTCGCTAGCGGCCTCCAAGAGACCCAGTACTTC
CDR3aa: CASSPLASGLQETQYF

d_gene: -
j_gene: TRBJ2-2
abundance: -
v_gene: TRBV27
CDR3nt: TGTGCCAGTCGACAGAACACCGGGGAGCTGTTTTTT
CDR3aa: CASRQNTGELFF

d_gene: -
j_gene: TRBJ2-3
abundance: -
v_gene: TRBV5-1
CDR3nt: TGCGCCAGCAGCCGGCAGGACAGATACACAGATACGCAGTATTTT
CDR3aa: CASSRQDRYTDTQYF

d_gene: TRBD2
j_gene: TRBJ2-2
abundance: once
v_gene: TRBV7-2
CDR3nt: TGTGCCAGCAGCTTAGCTATCGTGGGGGGGGGCACCGGGGAGCTGTTTTTT
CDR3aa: CASSLAIVGGGTGELFF

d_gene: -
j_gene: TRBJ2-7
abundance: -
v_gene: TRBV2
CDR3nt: TGTGCCACGTACCGGGAGACAAACTACGAGCAGTACTTC
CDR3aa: CATYRETNYEQYF

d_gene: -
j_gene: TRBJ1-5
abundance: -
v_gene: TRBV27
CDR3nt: TGTGCCAGCAGTTCACTCCTCAGAGGTCAGCCCCAGCATTTT
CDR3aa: CASSSLLRGQPQHF